This TCR beta chain was captured in a study of blood T cell repertoires in COVID-19. About the study: Sample material is recorded as cDNA or gDNA derived from T cells, B-cell-depleted T cells, or PBMCs.

Trimming removed 4 bases from V and 5 bases from J; junction bases left unmatched: 4. The CDR3 runs to 14 residues. CDR1 and CDR2 from the germline V gene are SNHLY and FYNNEI. In the authors' workflow: By means of reference gene primer amplification, nucleated cell counts were estimated. The assay was immunoSEQ multiplex PCR, and TCRdb's table has in-frame clones only and misses some. The DNA gave D and trimming, while V, J and clone size come from that table. The data hold 200,000 to 250,000 clones, with about four fifths observed a single time. This receptor was identified in an elderly woman with acute or convalescent COVID-19. The chain carries TRBV2 and TRBJ2-1; TRBD1 agrees at 8 bases. Sequencing was performed on peripheral blood. In nucleotides, the CDR3 is TGTGCCAGCAGTGGGACAGGGTGGCACAATGAGCAGTTCTTC. It codes for CASSGTGWHNEQFF.